This T cell receptor beta chain was retrieved from a study of tumor and adjacent non-tumor tissue in lung cancer. The CDR3 spans 14 amino acids, including both terminal residues. CDR1 is SGHTA and CDR2 is FQGTGA in the germline V gene. The library came from three nested PCR rounds adapted from ARM-PCR protocols. TCRdb independently ran MiXCR on the multiplex PCR reads; one entry per CDR3 protein. The repertoire holds 100,000 to 150,000 distinct CDR3 sequences, with 66% as singletons. No cell sorting was done before RNA was extracted from the tissue. Comment on this clonotype: The missing conserved phenylalanine or tryptophan at the end of this CDR3 makes a read error likely. No DNA is shown, since the ends of the CDR3 on it are uncertain; the CDR3 is the one TCRdb lists.

Sequencing used lung tumor tissue. The chain carries TRBV7-3 and TRBJ2-3; TRBD2 is the table's D call and was not checked against the DNA. The source of this sequence is a man between 25 and 39 years old with non-small cell lung cancer. The CDR3 loop reads CASSSGLAGGPGYY.